What follows describes a single T cell receptor (beta chain). This specimen belongs to a study of blood T cell repertoires in COVID-19. V was pared by 10 bases and J by 1 base, with 17 bases between. Germline CDR1 and CDR2: ENHRY and SYGVKD. The CDR3 spans 14 residues. Assay: immunoSEQ multiplex PCR; the TCRdb copy retains only in-frame clones and omits some. The sample shows under 200,000 clones, around 89% of them seen only once. The rearrangement joins TRBV10-3 to TRBJ2-7, with a tentative D call TRBD1 (6 bases). Sequences were obtained from PBMCs or T cells enriched from blood (not recorded which). This TCR was sampled from a woman aged 18-29 years who had recovered from COVID-19. The CDR3 reads CATNPGHLSYEQYF. Written as DNA, the CDR3 is TGTGCCACGAACCCGGGACACCTATCCTACGAGCAGTACTTC.